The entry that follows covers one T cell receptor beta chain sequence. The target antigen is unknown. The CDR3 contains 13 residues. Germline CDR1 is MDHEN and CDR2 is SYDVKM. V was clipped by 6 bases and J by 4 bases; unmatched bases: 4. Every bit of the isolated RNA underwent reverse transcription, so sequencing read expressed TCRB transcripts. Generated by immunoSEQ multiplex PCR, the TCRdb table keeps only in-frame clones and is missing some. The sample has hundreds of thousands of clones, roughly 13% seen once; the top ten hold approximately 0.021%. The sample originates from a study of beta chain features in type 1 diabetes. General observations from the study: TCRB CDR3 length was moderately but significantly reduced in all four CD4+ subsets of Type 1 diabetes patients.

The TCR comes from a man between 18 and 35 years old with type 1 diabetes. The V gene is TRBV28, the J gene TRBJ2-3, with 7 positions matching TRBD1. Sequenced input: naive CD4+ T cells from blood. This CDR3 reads CASREQGSDTQYF. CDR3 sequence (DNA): TGTGCCAGCAGGGAACAGGGGTCAGATACGCAGTATTTT.